This T cell receptor (beta chain) was recovered during a study of T cell responses to AZD1222 COVID-19 vaccine. This clone was observed a handful of times. Its antigen remains unidentified. The study, taken as a whole, reports: Most donors were white British, females outnumbered males, and clonal diversity was possibly underestimated. An increase in Spike-specific TCR breadth and depth was observed after two AZD1222 doses. Nearly half of the spike-specific TCRs reportedly recognize variant regions that carry no mutations.

Trimming shortened V by 5 bases and J by 0 bases, and 16 bases separated the two germline ends. This CDR3 spans 16 amino acids. The germline V gene has CDR1 ENHRY and CDR2 SYGVKD. Clones were sequenced by immunoSEQ multiplex PCR, and TCRdb holds only the in-frame ones, with some missing. The repertoire holds roughly 180,000 clones, with around nine tenths as singletons. The sample was peripheral blood, taken on day 0 of AZD1222 vaccination. This receptor was identified in an adult in good health. The chain is built from TRBV10-3 and TRBJ1-1; D is unresolved. CDR3 nucleotide sequence: TGTGCCATCAGTCCTACCGGGATCTCCTTGAACACTGAAGCTTTCTTT. Protein sequence: CAISPTGISLNTEAFF.